A single sample is the source of the 21 T cell receptor beta chains below, sequenced in a study of cytomegalovirus exposure and HLA in healthy donors. A multiplex PCR was run with 60 Vbeta primers and 13 Jbeta primers. Profiling relied on immunoSEQ multiplex PCR, and the TCRdb table lists in-frame clones only, not all of them. The sample contains 95,000 to 110,000 clones, approximately 66% of which appear only once. The sample taken for sequencing was PBMCs. Every receptor here comes from a woman aged 50 to 60 in good health and CMV-seronegative.

The chain carries TRBV21-1 and TRBJ2-5; the D call TRBD2 from the table was never checked on the DNA. The last part of the DNA fits TRBJ2-7 better; the J call may be wrong. TRBV21-1 constitutes a pseudogene. The CDR3 is 16 residues long. Written as DNA, the CDR3 is TGTGCCAGCAGCAAAGTAGGCCCGGAGGGCGCCCACGAGCAGTACTTC. Protein sequence: CASSKVGPEGAHEQYF.

This rearrangement joins TRBV6-5 to TRBJ1-6, with TRBD1 identical over 7 bases. From germline, CDR1 is MNHEY and CDR2 SVGAGI. Losses at the gene ends were 0 bases for V and 9 bases for J; bases not matched to a gene: 8. The CDR3 length is 16 residues. The CDR3, as DNA: TGTGCCAGCAGTTACTCTTCGGACAGGCTCGGTTCACCCCTCCACTTT. It yields the protein CASSYSSDRLGSPLHF.

The chain has TRBV19 and TRBJ2-7, with 7 positions matching TRBD2. The length of the CDR3 is 16 residues. Germline V lookup: CDR1 LNHDA, CDR2 SQIVND (reference sequence). J lost 5 bases, V lost 1 base, and 11 bases had no gene match. The CDR3 protein is CASSIGRLAVVHEQYF. The CDR3 DNA reads as TGTGCCAGTAGTATAGGGCGGCTAGCGGTCGTCCACGAGCAGTACTTC.

V gene TRBV10-2 combines with J gene TRBJ2-1; 8 nucleotides align to TRBD1. The CDR3 is 14 amino acids. Germline V CDR1 and CDR2: WSHSY, SAAADI. After removal of 8 bases from V and 8 bases from J, the junction contained 11 bases not matched to a gene. The DNA for the CDR3 is TGCGCCAGCGCCCTCCGACAGGGGTACGATGAGCAGTTCTTC. This translates into CASALRQGYDEQFF.

This rearrangement joins TRBV7-8 to TRBJ2-1; maybe TRBD2 (7 bases). This CDR3 has 18 amino acids. Trimming shortened V by 2 bases and J by 11 bases, and 28 bases separated the two germline ends. Germline values: CDR1 SGHVS, CDR2 FQNEAQ. This CDR3 reads CASSLMGRRGGIALQQFF. The CDR3 coding sequence is TGTGCCAGCAGCTTAATGGGCAGAAGGGGGGGAATCGCCCTCCAGCAGTTCTTC.

This clone was found once. The J gene is TRBJ1-6, the V gene TRBV6-1; perhaps TRBD1 as D (6 bases). Trimming took off 4 bases at V and 9 bases at J, with 22 bases between the two ends. Germline CDR1 is MNHNS and CDR2 is SASEGT. The CDR3 contains 17 residues. The CDR3 sequence is CASSATGPRGGSSPLHF. The CDR3 DNA follows: TGTGCCAGCAGTGCAACAGGACCGAGGGGGGGCAGTTCACCCCTCCACTTT.

The chain employs TRBV4-2 and TRBJ1-2; TRBD1 agrees at 9 bases. The CDR3 runs to 17 residues. Germline loops: CDR1 LGHNA, CDR2 YNFKEQ. With 0 bases clipped from V and 3 bases from J, the junction kept 8 bases outside the gene matches. Here the CDR3 DNA reads TGTGCCAGCAGCCAAGATCCGCTCAGACAGGGGGACTATGGCTACACCTTC. This translates into CASSQDPLRQGDYGYTF.

The chain has TRBV18 and TRBJ2-7, with 12 bases that match TRBD2. V lost 3 bases, J lost 6 bases, and 6 bases stayed unmatched. The CDR3 has 15 amino acids. Germline lookup yields CDR1 KGHSH and CDR2 LQKENI. The CDR3 protein is CASSPASLAGGEQYF. Here the CDR3 DNA reads TGTGCCAGCTCACCCGCTTCACTAGCGGGAGGCGAGCAGTACTTC.

This sequence joins TRBV9 and TRBJ2-2; TRBD2 matches 11 bases. Per the germline V gene, CDR1 is SGDLS and CDR2 is YYNGEE. V lost 2 bases and J lost 4; bases outside the gene matches: 4. This CDR3 is built from 16 residues. CDR3 residues: CASSVSGRAVTGELFF. The CDR3 DNA reads as TGTGCCAGCAGCGTTAGCGGGAGGGCCGTCACCGGGGAGCTGTTTTTT.

This clone was detected only once. The J gene is TRBJ2-3, the V gene TRBV5-4; tentatively, D is TRBD2 (6 bases). The CDR3 runs 13 residues. The germline V gene has CDR1 SGHNT and CDR2 YYREEE (reference sequence). The V end was cut by 3 bases, the J end by 4 bases, with 9 bases between. The CDR3 region is CASSWDWSDTQYF. The CDR3 DNA follows: TGTGCCAGCAGCTGGGACTGGTCAGATACGCAGTATTTT.

The chain carries TRBV7-9 and TRBJ2-2, with D maybe TRBD1 (5 bases). The V gene lost 4 bases and the J gene lost 3 bases, with 9 bases spanning the gap. The CDR3 has 14 amino acids. Germline CDR1 SEHNR, CDR2 FQNEAQ (reference sequence). The CDR3 reads CASSSQGYTGELFF. The CDR3, as DNA: TGTGCCAGCAGCTCCCAGGGATACACCGGGGAGCTGTTTTTT.

The chain links TRBV6-5 to TRBJ2-2; TRBD2 matches 9 bases. The trim removed 6 bases at V and 4 bases at J, leaving 0 bases unmatched. Germline V lookup: CDR1 MNHEY, CDR2 SVGAGI. The length of the CDR3 is 13 residues. DNA of the CDR3: TGTGCCAGCAGGACTAGCGGCACCGGGGAGCTGTTTTTT. Translation gives CASRTSGTGELFF.

The chain uses TRBV29-1 and TRBJ1-1, with D tentatively TRBD1 (6 bases). The CDR3 is 14 residues long. Germline lookup yields CDR1 SQVTM and CDR2 ANQGSEA. V was shortened by 5 bases and J by 0 bases, with 13 bases between the two germline ends. This chain's CDR3 is CSVLRGGVNTEAFF. CDR3 DNA sequence: TGCAGCGTTCTTAGAGGGGGAGTGAACACTGAAGCTTTCTTT.

This rearrangement joins TRBV4-1 to TRBJ1-1; maybe TRBD1 (5 bases). Trimming removed 0 bases from V and 7 bases from J, with 12 bases in between. The CDR3 is 14 amino acids. The V gene's germline CDR1 is MGHRA and CDR2 YSYEKL. CDR3 coding DNA: TGCGCCAGCAGCCAAGAAAAGGGGCGGGGTGAAGCTTTCTTT. The encoded protein is CASSQEKGRGEAFF.

This sequence joins TRBV4-3 and TRBJ2-1; no reliable D call. V lost 2 bases and J 8 bases, leaving 10 bases between the germline ends. In germline, CDR1 is LGHNA, CDR2 YSLEER. This CDR3 comprises 13 residues. The CDR3 region is CASSQRISDEQFF. The CDR3 region has the DNA TGCGCCAGCAGCCAAAGAATCTCGGATGAGCAGTTCTTC.

This clone came up a few times. This rearrangement joins TRBV7-8 to TRBJ2-4; D unclear. The CDR3 totals 13 residues. The ends were cut back, 5 bases at V and 9 bases at J, with 14 bases in the middle. Per germline, CDR1 SGHVS and CDR2 FQNEAQ. Here the CDR3 DNA reads TGTGCCAGCAGCCAGCTAGACGAGTCCATTCAGTACTTC. It yields the protein CASSQLDESIQYF.

The chain is built from TRBV28 and TRBJ1-1; TRBD1 matches at 9 bases. This CDR3 is built from 14 residues. V shed 7 bases and J 3 bases; nucleotides not matched to a gene: 6. Germline CDR1 and CDR2: MDHEN and SYDVKM. CDR3 nucleotide sequence: TGTGCCAGCACTACGGGACAGGGCTACACTGAAGCTTTCTTT. Translated: CASTTGQGYTEAFF.

The CDR3 DNA follows: TGTGCCAGCAGCCAAGATTGGGACAGTTCCTACAATGAGCAGTTCTTC. Amino acids: CASSQDWDSSYNEQFF. This rearrangement joins TRBV14 to TRBJ2-1; 7 bases agree with TRBD1. The CDR3 totals 16 residues. Trimming cost V 0 bases and J 1 base; bases outside gene matches: 3. CDR1 and CDR2 (germline): SGHDN, FVKESK.

This clone has just one count. The chain employs TRBV19 and TRBJ2-7; D is perhaps TRBD1 (5 bases). The V gene's germline CDR1 is LNHDA and CDR2 SQIVND (reference sequence). Trimming took 3 bases from V and 2 from J, leaving 14 bases between them. CDR3 size: 15 residues. DNA for the CDR3: TGTGCCAGTAGTATGGGGCTGGCAGAGACCTACGAGCAGTACTTC. It encodes CASSMGLAETYEQYF.

The chain has TRBV6-6 and TRBJ2-3, with 8 positions matching TRBD1. Germline CDR1 is MNHNY and CDR2 is SVGAGI (reference sequence). Unmatched junction bases numbered 7, after V lost 5 bases and J lost 6 bases. This CDR3 has 14 amino acids. CDR3 sequence: CASSPGQGGDTQYF. CDR3 in DNA: TGTGCCAGCAGTCCCGGACAGGGCGGGGATACGCAGTATTTT.

This clone was observed a few times. This chain joins TRBV2 and TRBJ1-1; D might be TRBD1 (5 bases). Between the trimmed V and J ends, which lost 3 bases and 2 bases, there was a span of 13 bases. The CDR3 is made up of 15 amino acids. Looked up from germline, CDR1 is SNHLY and CDR2 is FYNNEI. The CDR3 DNA reads TGTGCCAGCAGTGACTGGCGGGGCAGTAACACTGAAGCTTTCTTT. As protein: CASSDWRGSNTEAFF. The full variable domain, its missing parts supplied by reference TRBV2 and TRBJ1-1, is EPEVTQTPSHQVTQMGQEVILRCVPISNHLYFYWYRQILGQKVEFLVSFYNNEISEKSEIFDDQFSVERPDGSNFTLKIRSTKLEDSAMYFCASSDWRGSNTEAFFGQGTRLTVV.